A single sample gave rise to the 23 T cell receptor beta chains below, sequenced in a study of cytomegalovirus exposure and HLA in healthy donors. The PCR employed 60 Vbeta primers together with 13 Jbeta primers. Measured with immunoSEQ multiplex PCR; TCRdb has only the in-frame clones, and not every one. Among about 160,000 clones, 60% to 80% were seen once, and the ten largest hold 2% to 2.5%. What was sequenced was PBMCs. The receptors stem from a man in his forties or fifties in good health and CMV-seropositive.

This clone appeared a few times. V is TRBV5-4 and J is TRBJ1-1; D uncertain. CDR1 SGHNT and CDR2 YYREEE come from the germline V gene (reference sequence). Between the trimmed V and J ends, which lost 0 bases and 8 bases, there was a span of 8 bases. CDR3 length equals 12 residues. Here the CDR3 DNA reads TGTGCCAGCAGCTTGGCGAGAGGCGAAGCTTTCTTT. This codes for CASSLARGEAFF.

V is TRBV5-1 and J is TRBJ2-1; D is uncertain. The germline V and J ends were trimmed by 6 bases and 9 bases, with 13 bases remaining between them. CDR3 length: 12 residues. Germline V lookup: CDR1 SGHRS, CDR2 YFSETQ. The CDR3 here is CASTPSGIEQFF. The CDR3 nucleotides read TGCGCCAGCACTCCTTCGGGTATTGAGCAGTTCTTC.

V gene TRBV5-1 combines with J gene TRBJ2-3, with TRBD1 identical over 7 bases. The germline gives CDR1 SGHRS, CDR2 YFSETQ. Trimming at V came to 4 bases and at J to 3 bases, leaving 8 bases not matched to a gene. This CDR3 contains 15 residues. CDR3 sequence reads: CASSIVPGQTDTQYF. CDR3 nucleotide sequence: TGCGCCAGCAGCATCGTCCCGGGACAGACAGATACGCAGTATTTT.

The CDR3 DNA follows: TGCAGCGCCCCGACTAGCGGGGGGATGAAGACCCAGTACTTC. Its protein is CSAPTSGGMKTQYF. This sequence joins TRBV29-1 and TRBJ2-5; TRBD2 aligns across 13 bases. The CDR3 is made up of 14 amino acids. Germline CDR1 and CDR2: SQVTM and ANQGSEA. Trimming cost V 7 bases and J 6 bases; bases outside gene matches: 8.

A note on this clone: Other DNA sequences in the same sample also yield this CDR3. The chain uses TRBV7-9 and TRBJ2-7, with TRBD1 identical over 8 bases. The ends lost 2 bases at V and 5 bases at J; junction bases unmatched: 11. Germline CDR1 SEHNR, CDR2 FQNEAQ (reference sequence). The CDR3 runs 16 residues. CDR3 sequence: CASSLSTGGPSDEQYF. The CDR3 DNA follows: TGTGCCAGCAGCTTATCCACAGGGGGGCCCTCTGACGAGCAGTACTTC.

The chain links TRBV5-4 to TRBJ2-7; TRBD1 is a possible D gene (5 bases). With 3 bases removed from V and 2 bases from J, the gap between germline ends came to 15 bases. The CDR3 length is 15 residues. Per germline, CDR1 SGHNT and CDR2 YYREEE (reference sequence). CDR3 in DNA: TGTGCCAGCAGCTCGCCGACAGTTTCCCCCTACGAGCAGTACTTC. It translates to CASSSPTVSPYEQYF.

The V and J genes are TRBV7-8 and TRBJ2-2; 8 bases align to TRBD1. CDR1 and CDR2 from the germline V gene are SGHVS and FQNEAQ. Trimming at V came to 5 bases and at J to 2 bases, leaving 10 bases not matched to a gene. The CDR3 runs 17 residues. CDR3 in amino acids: CASSTTSTGDNTGELFF. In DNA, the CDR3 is TGTGCCAGCAGCACTACCTCGACAGGGGATAACACCGGGGAGCTGTTTTTT.

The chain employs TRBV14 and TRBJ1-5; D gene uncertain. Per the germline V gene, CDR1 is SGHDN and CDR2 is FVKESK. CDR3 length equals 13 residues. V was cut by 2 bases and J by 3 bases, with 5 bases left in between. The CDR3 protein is CASSQSSNQPQHF. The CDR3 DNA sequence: TGTGCCAGCAGCCAATCCTCCAATCAGCCCCAGCATTTT.

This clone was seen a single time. CDR3 sequence reads: CASRLGGFSDTQYF. In nucleotides, the CDR3 is TGTGCCAGCAGGCTCGGGGGGTTTTCGGATACGCAGTATTTT. V usage is TRBV6-1 and J usage is TRBJ2-3, with TRBD2 matching 7 bases. J lost 6 bases, V lost 6 bases, and 9 bases had no gene match. This CDR3 has 14 amino acids. Germline-derived CDR1 and CDR2 are MNHNS and SASEGT.

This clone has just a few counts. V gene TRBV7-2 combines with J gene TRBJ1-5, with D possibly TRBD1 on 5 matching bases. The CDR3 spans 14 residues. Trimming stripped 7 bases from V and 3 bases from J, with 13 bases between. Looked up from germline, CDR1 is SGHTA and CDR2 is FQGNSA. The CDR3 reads CASTAGGINQPQHF. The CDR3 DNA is TGTGCCAGCACCGCCGGGGGGATCAATCAGCCCCAGCATTTT.

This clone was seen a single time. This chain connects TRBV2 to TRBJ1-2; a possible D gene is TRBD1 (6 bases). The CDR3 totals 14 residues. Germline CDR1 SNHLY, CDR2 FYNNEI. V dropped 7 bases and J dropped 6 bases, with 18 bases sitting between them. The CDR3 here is CASTPGQDKNGYTF. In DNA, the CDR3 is TGTGCCAGCACCCCGGGACAAGATAAGAATGGCTACACCTTC.

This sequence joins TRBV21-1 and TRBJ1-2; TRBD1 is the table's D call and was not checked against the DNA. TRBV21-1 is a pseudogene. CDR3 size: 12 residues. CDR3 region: CASRGGRRGYTF. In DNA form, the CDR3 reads TGTGCCAGCAGAGGGGGCCGGAGGGGCTACACCTTC.

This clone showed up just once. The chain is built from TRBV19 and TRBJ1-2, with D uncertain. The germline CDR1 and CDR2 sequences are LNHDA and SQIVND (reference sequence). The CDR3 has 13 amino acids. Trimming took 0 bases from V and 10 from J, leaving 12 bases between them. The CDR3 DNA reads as TGTGCCAGTAGTATAGATTATTTGAGCCTCTACACCTTC. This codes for CASSIDYLSLYTF.

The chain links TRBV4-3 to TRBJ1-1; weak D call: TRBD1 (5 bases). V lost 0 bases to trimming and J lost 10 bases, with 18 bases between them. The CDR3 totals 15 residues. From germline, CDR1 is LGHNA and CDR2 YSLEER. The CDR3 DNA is TGCGCCAGCAGCCAAGATAACCACGGAGGGGTTGGAGCTTTCTTT. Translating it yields CASSQDNHGGVGAFF.

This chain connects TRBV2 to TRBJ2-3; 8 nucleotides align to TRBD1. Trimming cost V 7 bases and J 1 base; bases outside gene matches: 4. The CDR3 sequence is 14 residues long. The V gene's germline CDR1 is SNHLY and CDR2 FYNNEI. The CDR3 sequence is CASTRQGRTDTQYF. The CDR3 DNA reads TGTGCCAGCACTCGACAGGGGCGCACAGATACGCAGTATTTT. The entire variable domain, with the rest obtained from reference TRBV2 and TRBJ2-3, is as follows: EPEVTQTPSHQVTQMGQEVILRCVPISNHLYFYWYRQILGQKVEFLVSFYNNEISEKSEIFDDQFSVERPDGSNFTLKIRSTKLEDSAMYFCASTRQGRTDTQYFGPGTRLTVL.

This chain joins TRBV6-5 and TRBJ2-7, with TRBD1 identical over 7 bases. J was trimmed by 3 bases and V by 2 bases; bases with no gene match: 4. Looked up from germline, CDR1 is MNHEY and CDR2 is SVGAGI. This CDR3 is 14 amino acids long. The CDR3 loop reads CASSYPGGGYEQYF. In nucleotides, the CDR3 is TGTGCCAGCAGTTACCCAGGGGGTGGCTACGAGCAGTACTTC.

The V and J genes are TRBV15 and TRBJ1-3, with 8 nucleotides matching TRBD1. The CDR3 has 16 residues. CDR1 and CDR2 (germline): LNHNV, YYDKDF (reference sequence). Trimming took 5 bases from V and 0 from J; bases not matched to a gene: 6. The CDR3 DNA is TGTGCCACCAGCTTATGGGACAGGAACTCTGGAAACACCATATATTTT. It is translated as CATSLWDRNSGNTIYF.

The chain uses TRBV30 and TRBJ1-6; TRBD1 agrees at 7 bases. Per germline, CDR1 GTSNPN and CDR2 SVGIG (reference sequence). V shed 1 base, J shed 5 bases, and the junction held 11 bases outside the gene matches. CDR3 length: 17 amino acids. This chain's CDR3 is CAWSARRGQPDNSPLHF. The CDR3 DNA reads TGTGCCTGGAGTGCCCGACGGGGACAGCCTGATAATTCACCCCTCCACTTT.

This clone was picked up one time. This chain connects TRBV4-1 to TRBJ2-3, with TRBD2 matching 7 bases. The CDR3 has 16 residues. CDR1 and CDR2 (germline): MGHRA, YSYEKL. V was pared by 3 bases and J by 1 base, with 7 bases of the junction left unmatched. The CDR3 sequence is CASSHPGLGRTDTQYF. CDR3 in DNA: TGCGCCAGCAGCCACCCCGGACTAGGGCGCACAGATACGCAGTATTTT.

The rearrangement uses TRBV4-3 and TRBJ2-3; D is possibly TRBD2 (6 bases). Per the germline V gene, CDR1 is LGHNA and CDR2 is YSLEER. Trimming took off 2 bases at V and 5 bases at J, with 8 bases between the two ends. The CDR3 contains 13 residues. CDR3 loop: CASSQFGGDTQYF. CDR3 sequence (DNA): TGCGCCAGCAGCCAATTCGGGGGAGATACGCAGTATTTT.

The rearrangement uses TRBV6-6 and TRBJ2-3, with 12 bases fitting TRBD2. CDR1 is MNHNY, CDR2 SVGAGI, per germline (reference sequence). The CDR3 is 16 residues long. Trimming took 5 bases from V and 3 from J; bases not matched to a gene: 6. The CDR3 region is CASSQTSGGSTDTQYF. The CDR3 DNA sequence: TGTGCCAGCAGTCAAACTAGCGGGGGGTCGACAGATACGCAGTATTTT.

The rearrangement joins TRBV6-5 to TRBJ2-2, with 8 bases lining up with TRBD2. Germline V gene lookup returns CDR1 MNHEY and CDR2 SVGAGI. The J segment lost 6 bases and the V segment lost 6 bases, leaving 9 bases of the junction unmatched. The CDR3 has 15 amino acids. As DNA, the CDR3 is TGTGCCAGCAGATTCTCGGGGGGGCCACCCGGGGAGCTGTTTTTT. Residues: CASRFSGGPPGELFF.

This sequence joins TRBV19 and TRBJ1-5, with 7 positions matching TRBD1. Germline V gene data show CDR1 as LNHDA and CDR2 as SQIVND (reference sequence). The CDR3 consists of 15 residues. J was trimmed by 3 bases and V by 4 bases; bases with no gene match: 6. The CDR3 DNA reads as TGTGCCAGTAGTACGCTCGACAGGGCCAATCAGCCCCAGCATTTT. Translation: CASSTLDRANQPQHF.